This T cell receptor beta chain was sequenced in a study of blood T cells in healthy people across ages. Together with a sample-barcoded 5' primer, a J-beta primer mix was included in a second PCR lasting about 7 to 11 cycles. Template switching added a 12-random-nucleotide identifier to every cDNA molecule. MiXCR was run by TCRdb on the 5' RACE reads, yielding one entry per CDR3 protein. The table includes 790,000 or so distinct CDR3 sequences, roughly three fifths detected once. Germline assignment: CDR1 SNHLY and CDR2 FYNNEI. The length of the CDR3 is 13 residues. Germline trimming cut 7 bases from V and 7 bases from J; bases unmatched to any gene: 7. This clonotype came up once. Per-sample yields of isolated PBMCs were at least 6 million.

This TCR was sampled from a man aged 35 to 55 in good health. The sample taken for sequencing was blood. The chain carries TRBV2 and TRBJ2-1; the match to TRBD1 covers 7 bases. The CDR3 sequence: CASTTGSGNEQFF. The CDR3 DNA follows: TGTGCCAGCACGACAGGGTCCGGGAATGAGCAGTTCTTC.